This T cell receptor (beta chain) is drawn from a study of T-cell reconstitution after alpha-beta-depleted transplantation in children. Study findings and constraints: There were reportedly several hundred expanded graft clones from which alpha-beta T cells came about two months after transplant. Once a year had passed after transplant, T-cell counts and diversity came mostly from newly produced T cells. Certain patients had high TCRbeta diversity at day 60, and it came from recipient T cells and thymic progenitors that survived.

Unique molecular identifiers featured in how the TCRbeta library was prepared. TCRdb re-analysed the PCR reads in MiXCR, keeping a single row per CDR3 protein. The sample contains about 250,000 distinct CDR3 sequences, 20% to 30% of which appear only once. With regard to this clonotype: The target antigen is unknown.

V was cut by 5 bases and J by 2 bases, with 13 bases left in between. The germline V gene has CDR1 SEHNR and CDR2 FQNEAQ (reference sequence). This CDR3 has 14 residues. The source of this sequence is a female patient aged 2-10 years who had a stem cell transplant for congenital amegakaryocytic thrombocytopenia, so the T cells may come from the graft donor. This chain uses TRBV7-9 with TRBJ2-7; weak D call: TRBD1 (6 bases). The input for sequencing was PBMCs, mostly from graft donor cells, taken 360 days after TCRalphabeta/CD19-depleted stem cell transplant. The CDR3 loop is CASSPWDKAYEQYF. As DNA, the CDR3 is TGTGCCAGCAGCCCATGGGACAAAGCCTACGAGCAGTACTTC.